Given below is one T cell receptor (beta chain) in context. Its specificity is not known. The time point was: newly diagnosed GD, antithyroid drugs for less than 3 months. PBMCs provided the RNA from which the TCR library was made. This entry comes from a study of regulatory T cells in long-lasting Graves disease. Whole-study results and caveats: When disease was persistent, TRBV28, TRBJ1-2 and TRBJ2-5 were the favored segments.

The CDR3 contains 15 residues. CDR1 MGHRA and CDR2 YSYEKL come from the germline V gene. The V end was cut by 1 base, the J end by 2 bases, with 11 bases between. Sequencing libraries for TCR beta were prepared with iRepertoire HTBI primers and Arm-PCR of CDR3 regions. TCRdb reprocessed the multiplex PCR reads with MiXCR, giving one entry per CDR3 protein. The sample lists about 350,000 distinct CDR3 sequences; around 15% were seen once. These same records also appear under a second study, on T cells in Graves' hyperthyroidism and ophthalmopathy. As that report states: The hyperthyroidism patients had all been newly diagnosed, and their disease duration was under 2 months. Their ages ranged from 18 to 65 years.

The sequence derives from a middle-aged man with Graves disease. The rearrangement links TRBV4-1 to TRBJ1-2, with TRBD1 as a possible D gene (6 bases). Sequencing used peripheral blood mononuclear cells (PBMCs), obtained at new diagnosis, from a patient treated with antithyroid drugs. CDR3 coding DNA: TGCGCCAGCAGCCAAGGTATCAGGGGAAACTATGGCTACACCTTC. It translates to CASSQGIRGNYGYTF.